What follows describes a single TCR beta chain. Its antigen is still unknown. This sample is part of a study of cytomegalovirus exposure and HLA in healthy donors. Vbeta (60) and Jbeta (13) primers were used in the PCR. The data were produced by immunoSEQ multiplex PCR, yet TCRdb's version contains in-frame clones alone and is incomplete. The sample carries approximately 180,000 clones, roughly 87% recorded once. Study-level results: Some segments of the V type, notably TRBV6-2 and TRBV6-3, were excluded as indistinguishable. Several top significant clusters appeared, in a later analysis, to be linked to common viral pathogens. Analysis performed later showed TCR beta chains linked to HLA being more clonally expanded than equally common others. According to the study, roughly 160 TCR beta chains were cytomegalovirus-associated.

Germline V gene data show CDR1 as SEHNR and CDR2 as FQNEAQ (reference sequence). Germline trimming cut 5 bases from V and 4 bases from J; bases unmatched to any gene: 7. This CDR3 has 16 residues. Sequencing was performed on PBMCs. This receptor was obtained from a girl less than two years old in good health and CMV-seronegative. The chain joins TRBV7-9 to TRBJ2-1; 11 bases are a match to TRBD1. The CDR3 protein is CASSARTGGLYNEQFF. As DNA, the CDR3 is TGTGCCAGCAGCGCCCGGACAGGGGGCTTGTACAATGAGCAGTTCTTC.